One T cell receptor beta chain is described in this entry. This record belongs to a study of T cell clones after liver transplantation. TCRdb's copy holds only in-frame clones and misses some; the assay was immunoSEQ multiplex PCR. Found here are more than 95,000 clones, over 75% of them singletons; the top ten hold around 0.83%. The CDR3 has 13 residues. V was shortened by 6 bases and J by 3 bases, with 11 bases between the two germline ends. Per the germline V gene, CDR1 is SNHLY and CDR2 is FYNNEI. The rearrangement links TRBV2 to TRBJ1-1; the D gene is possibly TRBD1 (6 bases). The specimen comprised CD4+ T cells from blood, sampled 12 months after liver transplant. The sequence was collected from a human patient who received a liver transplant. Part of the T cell pool may stem from the graft donor. The CDR3 region has the DNA TGTGCCAGCAGCTTGGGGGCAGACACTGAAGCTTTCTTT. Translation gives CASSLGADTEAFF.